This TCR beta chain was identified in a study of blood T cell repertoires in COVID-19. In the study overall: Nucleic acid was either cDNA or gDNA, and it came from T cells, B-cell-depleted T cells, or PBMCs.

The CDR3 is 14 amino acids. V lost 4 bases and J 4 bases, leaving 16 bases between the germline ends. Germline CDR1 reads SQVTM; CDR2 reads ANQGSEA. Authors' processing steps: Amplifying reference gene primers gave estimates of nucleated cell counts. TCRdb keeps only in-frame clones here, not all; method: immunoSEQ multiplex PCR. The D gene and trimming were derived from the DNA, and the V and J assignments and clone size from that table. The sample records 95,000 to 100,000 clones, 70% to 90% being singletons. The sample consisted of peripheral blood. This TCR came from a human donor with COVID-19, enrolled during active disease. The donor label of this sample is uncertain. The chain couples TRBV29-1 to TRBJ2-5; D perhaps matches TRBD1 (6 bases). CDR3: CSVVGQLRAETQYF. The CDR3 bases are TGCAGCGTTGTAGGACAGCTACGAGCAGAGACCCAGTACTTC.